The clone carrying this T cell receptor (beta chain) was recorded at least ten times. No antigen is known for it. Germline V gene lookup returns CDR1 SGHDT and CDR2 YYEEEE. This CDR3 comprises 14 residues. Trimming took off 1 base at V and 2 bases at J, with 8 bases between the two ends. The repertoire was sequenced with immunoSEQ multiplex PCR; TCRdb's copy has only in-frame clones and lacks some. The data contain 2,500,000 or so clones, 85% to 95% of them singletons. The sample is drawn from a study of shared clonotypes between healthy human individuals. Study results and limitations: The study found approximately 5% of naive CD4 clonotypes shared across four donors.

The source is a man aged 18 to 30 in good health. Some clones in this sample may be carry-over from other donors' samples. Material: naive CD4+ T cells from PBMCs. Subset defined: CD45RA+ positively selected. The gene calls are TRBV5-6 and TRBJ2-3; D not resolved. The CDR3 is CASSLRWNTDTQYF. In DNA, the CDR3 is TGTGCCAGCAGCTTGAGGTGGAACACAGATACGCAGTATTTT.